A single T cell receptor beta chain is shown here with its context. Its antigen is currently unknown. One junction end does not reproduce the germline sequence, and a read error may be involved. These data belong to a study of shared clonotypes between healthy human individuals. Study at large: The cohort comprised a couple of women and a few men. Their ages spanned 18 to 49 years. Regarding the study as a whole: Donor clonotype sharing was expected to depend on sequencing depth. Relative to memory subsets, naive subsets generally showed larger estimated richness.

The authors' processing: For the immunoSEQ data, sequences were junction-only without quality scores, so filtering differed. Method: immunoSEQ multiplex PCR; TCRdb's copy keeps in-frame clones and lacks some. D and trimming were read from the DNA, whereas the V and J calls and clone size are those reported in that table. The sample consists of approximately 640,000 clones, about 90% of them appearing once. The length of the CDR3 is 13 residues. The germline CDR1 and CDR2 sequences are SGHRS and YFSETQ. This TCR was recovered from a man between 18 and 35 years old in good health. Some clones in this sample may be carry-over from other donors' samples. This chain joins TRBV5-1 and TRBJ2-1; 8 bases agree with TRBD1. Sequenced input: memory CD8+ T cells from PBMCs. Subset noted: CD45RO+ cells pooled with CCR7-negative TemRA cells. CDR3 nucleotide sequence: TGTGGGACGACAGGGGCCCCATTCAATGAGCAGTTCTTC. Amino acid sequence: CGTTGAPFNEQFF.